Below, one TCR beta chain is given with its context. Its antigen specificity is not known. No clone much larger than this one lies a single base away; base qualities are absent. V lost 5 bases and J lost 4 bases, and the count of bases not matched to a germline gene is 6. The germline V gene encodes CDR1 SNHLY and CDR2 FYNNEI. The CDR3 covers 14 residues, taking in both the cysteine and the phenylalanine. CDR3 DNA only is kept here, 42 bases in frame from base 1. The collaborating institutions used their own protocols to collect whole blood in K2EDTA tubes. For TCRbeta analysis, collaborators shipped samples in one of three forms: frozen whole blood, isolated PBMCs, or DNA extracted from either of those sample types. The immunoSEQ Assay, a bias-controlled multiplex PCR, was used to amplify TCRbeta CDR3 regions from genomic DNA. Processing in the source paper ran as follows. The number of nucleated cells in each sample was estimated by amplification of reference gene primers within the assay. Sequence reads were collapsed and filtered to measure the absolute abundance of every unique TCRbeta CDR3 rearrangement. Productive Simpson clonality was computed per sample as the square root of Simpson's diversity index over productive rearrangements. The source is immuneACCESS, and TCRdb retained only in-frame sequences with V and J called. Part of the clones is not carried over; for the studies checked, unresolved V genes explain less than half of this, and the remainder is unexplained. That table furnishes V, J and clone size, whereas the DNA furnished D and trimming. Within this sample are about 50,000 clones, with roughly 80% of them counted one time only. The top ten constitute approximately 15% of the sample.

These data are taken from a study of blood T cell repertoires in COVID-19 (dated by TCRdb to about 2020). In terms of the full investigation: The collaborator samples originated in the United States, Italy and Spain and spanned the acute and convalescent phases of COVID-19. The prospective study material was composed of cDNA or gDNA derived from T cells, B-cell-depleted T cells, or PBMCs. Subjects who had been exposed to COVID-19, were actively infected with it, or had recovered from it provided the deeply sampled blood TCRbeta repertoires that made up the dataset. The repertoires were released in a freely available public database intended as a resource for research on the immune response to SARS-CoV-2. Samples came from the ongoing ImmuneRACE study (first 160 participants) plus 1,254 subjects from 6 global collaborators. The sample metadata nearly always contained a de-identified subject ID, COVID-19 status, age in years and sex. Where available, HLA class I and class II types were obtained from metadata supplied by the sample provider rather than from assay-based typing.

What the authors observed across the whole study: How much clinical and demographic metadata was included differed by source and by participant, and the metadata was provided uncurated.

Recombination joined TRBV2 with TRBJ1-1, and TRBD1 aligns with 8 junction nucleotides. The sequence was collected from a man in his 70s with active COVID-19. Source material: peripheral blood. The CDR3 amino acid sequence is: CASSRTGSGTEAFF. The sequenced DNA: TGTGCCAGCAGTAGGACAGGGAGTGGCACTGAAGCTTTCTTT.